Included here is one T cell receptor beta chain sequence, with context. This entry comes from a study of control samples from healthy donors and cancer patients. Germline CDR1 LGHNA, CDR2 YSLEER. J lost 8 bases, V lost 1 base, and 7 bases had no gene match. This CDR3 has 16 residues. The data were produced by immunoSEQ multiplex PCR, yet TCRdb's version contains in-frame clones alone and is incomplete. The repertoire includes roughly 38,000 clones, 80% to 95% of them detected once, and more than 3% sits in the top ten. The chain links TRBV4-3 to TRBJ2-1, with TRBD1 matching 11 bases. The sequence came from a woman aged 50 to 65 in good health. Sequencing input: blood. CDR3 in amino acids: CASSQGTGGGDDEQFF. The CDR3 DNA is TGCGCCAGCAGCCAAGGGACAGGGGGCGGTGATGATGAGCAGTTCTTC.